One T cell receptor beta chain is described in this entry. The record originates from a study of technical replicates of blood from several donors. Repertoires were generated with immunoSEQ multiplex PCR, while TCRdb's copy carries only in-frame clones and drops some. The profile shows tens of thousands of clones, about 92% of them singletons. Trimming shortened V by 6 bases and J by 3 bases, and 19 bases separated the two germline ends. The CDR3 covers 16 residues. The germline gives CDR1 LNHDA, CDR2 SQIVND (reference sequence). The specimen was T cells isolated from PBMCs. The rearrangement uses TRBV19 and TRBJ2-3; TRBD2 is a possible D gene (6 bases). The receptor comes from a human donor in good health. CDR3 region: CASSLRLETMTDTQYF. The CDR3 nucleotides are TGTGCCAGTAGCTTAAGACTAGAGACTATGACAGATACGCAGTATTTT.